This is a list of T cell receptor beta chains from one sample in a study of radiotherapy plus CTLA-4 blockade in lung cancer. Generated by immunoSEQ multiplex PCR, the TCRdb table keeps only in-frame clones and is missing some. This sample has about 59,000 clones, with around four fifths found just once. The material was peripheral blood, obtained from a patient treated with radiotherapy plus ipilimumab. The source is a human donor with non-small cell lung cancer whose response to radiotherapy plus ipilimumab could not be evaluated. Each CDR3 is given with its conserved first and last residue. D genes are given only for firm matches. Only some rows state a clone size, as once, few, many or a class for expanded clones.

j_call: TRBJ1-5; d_call: .; clone_size: .; v_call: TRBV7-9; cdr3_aa: CASKEGVSNQPQHF; cdr3_nt: TGTGCCAGCAAGGAAGGGGTTAGCAATCAGCCCCAGCATTTT
j_call: TRBJ1-1; d_call: .; clone_size: .; v_call: TRBV4-1; cdr3_aa: CASSQDQGNTEAFF; cdr3_nt: TGCGCCAGCAGCCAAGATCAGGGGAACACTGAAGCTTTCTTT
j_call: TRBJ1-1; d_call: .; clone_size: .; v_call: TRBV9; cdr3_aa: CASSPGAVNTEAFF; cdr3_nt: TGTGCCAGCAGCCCAGGGGCGGTGAACACTGAAGCTTTCTTT
j_call: TRBJ1-5; d_call: .; clone_size: .; v_call: TRBV30; cdr3_aa: CAWSSSGNHPQHF; cdr3_nt: TGTGCCTGGAGCTCCTCGGGGAATCATCCCCAGCATTTT
j_call: TRBJ1-2; d_call: .; clone_size: .; v_call: TRBV6-5; cdr3_aa: CASSSGTTNYGYTF; cdr3_nt: TGTGCCAGCAGCTCCGGGACAACTAACTATGGCTACACCTTC
j_call: TRBJ2-3; d_call: .; clone_size: .; v_call: TRBV19; cdr3_aa: CASSRGRWDSTDTQYF; cdr3_nt: TGTGCCAGTAGTAGGGGACGATGGGACTCCACAGATACGCAGTATTTT
j_call: TRBJ1-3; d_call: TRBD1; clone_size: .; v_call: TRBV10-3; cdr3_aa: CAIRAGTGLSGNTIYF; cdr3_nt: TGTGCCATCAGAGCCGGGACAGGGCTCTCTGGAAACACCATATATTTT
j_call: TRBJ2-3; d_call: .; clone_size: .; v_call: TRBV5-1; cdr3_aa: CASSQFPADTQYF; cdr3_nt: TGCGCCAGCAGCCAATTCCCGGCAGATACGCAGTATTTT
j_call: TRBJ1-1; d_call: .; clone_size: .; v_call: TRBV7-9; cdr3_aa: CASSFLVVTEAFF; cdr3_nt: TGTGCCAGCAGCTTCTTGGTAGTCACTGAAGCTTTCTTT
j_call: TRBJ1-6; d_call: .; clone_size: .; v_call: TRBV2; cdr3_aa: CASSEQANSPLHF; cdr3_nt: TGTGCCAGCAGTGAACAGGCTAATTCACCCCTCCACTTT
j_call: TRBJ1-2; d_call: .; clone_size: .; v_call: TRBV28; cdr3_aa: CASIPQRRYGYTF; cdr3_nt: TGTGCCAGCATCCCTCAGAGGCGCTATGGCTACACCTTC
j_call: TRBJ1-1; d_call: .; clone_size: .; v_call: TRBV6-6; cdr3_aa: CASNTRGSGAPEAFF; cdr3_nt: TGTGCCAGCAATACTCGGGGTTCGGGTGCCCCTGAAGCTTTCTTT
j_call: TRBJ2-2; d_call: TRBD1; clone_size: .; v_call: TRBV25-1; cdr3_aa: CASSLQGPPSNTGELFF; cdr3_nt: TGTGCCAGCAGTTTACAGGGGCCACCCTCGAACACCGGGGAGCTGTTTTTT
j_call: TRBJ2-5; d_call: .; clone_size: .; v_call: TRBV2; cdr3_aa: CASSPQGRETQYF; cdr3_nt: TGTGCCAGCAGTCCACAGGGAAGGGAGACCCAGTACTTC
j_call: TRBJ2-7; d_call: .; clone_size: .; v_call: TRBV28; cdr3_aa: CASSLPDREPSYEQYF; cdr3_nt: TGTGCCAGCAGTTTACCCGACAGAGAGCCTTCCTACGAGCAGTACTTC
j_call: TRBJ2-2; d_call: TRBD2; clone_size: .; v_call: TRBV14; cdr3_aa: CASSLVAGGNTGELFF; cdr3_nt: TGTGCCAGCAGCCTCGTAGCGGGGGGGAACACCGGGGAGCTGTTTTTT
j_call: TRBJ2-3; d_call: .; clone_size: .; v_call: TRBV18; cdr3_aa: CASSTPGDTQYF; cdr3_nt: TGTGCCAGCTCCACCCCCGGGGATACGCAGTATTTT
j_call: TRBJ2-1; d_call: .; clone_size: .; v_call: TRBV7-2; cdr3_aa: CASSFLVGLNEQFF; cdr3_nt: TGTGCCAGCAGCTTTCTTGTGGGGCTCAATGAGCAGTTCTTC
j_call: TRBJ1-2; d_call: .; clone_size: .; v_call: TRBV18; cdr3_aa: CASSPRTGSYLGYTF; cdr3_nt: TGTGCCAGCTCGCCACGTACAGGGTCCTACCTGGGCTACACCTTC
j_call: TRBJ2-3; d_call: TRBD2; clone_size: .; v_call: TRBV2; cdr3_aa: CASSPEAGKRHTQYF; cdr3_nt: TGTGCCAGCAGCCCCGAAGCGGGGAAACGACATACGCAGTATTTT
j_call: TRBJ1-4; d_call: .; clone_size: few; v_call: TRBV20-1; cdr3_aa: CSATDEKLFF; cdr3_nt: TGCAGTGCTACCGATGAAAAACTGTTTTTT
j_call: TRBJ2-5; d_call: .; clone_size: once; v_call: TRBV7-2; cdr3_aa: CASGDLRRETQYF; cdr3_nt: TGTGCCAGCGGGGACTTGCGACGGGAGACCCAGTACTTC
j_call: TRBJ2-4; d_call: .; clone_size: .; v_call: TRBV30; cdr3_aa: CAWSVRQLAKNIQYF; cdr3_nt: TGTGCCTGGAGTGTACGTCAGTTAGCCAAAAACATTCAGTACTTC
j_call: TRBJ1-5; d_call: .; clone_size: few; v_call: TRBV7-2; cdr3_aa: CASSPRDTNQPQHF; cdr3_nt: TGTGCCAGCAGCCCACGGGACACCAATCAGCCCCAGCATTTT
j_call: TRBJ1-1; d_call: TRBD1; clone_size: .; v_call: TRBV19; cdr3_aa: CASSIRGTGGLNTEAFF; cdr3_nt: TGTGCCAGTAGTATAAGGGGGACAGGGGGCCTAAACACTGAAGCTTTCTTT
j_call: TRBJ2-1; d_call: .; clone_size: once; v_call: TRBV30; cdr3_aa: CAWSVREVRLSTSYNEQFF; cdr3_nt: TGTGCCTGGAGTGTACGCGAGGTGCGACTTTCAACCTCCTACAATGAGCAGTTCTTC
j_call: TRBJ2-6; d_call: TRBD1; clone_size: .; v_call: TRBV7-6; cdr3_aa: CASSLGQGLTGANVLTF; cdr3_nt: TGTGCCAGCAGCCTCGGACAGGGCTTAACTGGGGCCAACGTCCTGACTTTC
j_call: TRBJ1-2; d_call: TRBD1; clone_size: .; v_call: TRBV11-3; cdr3_aa: CASSLDGQGNGYTF; cdr3_nt: TGTGCCAGCAGCTTAGATGGACAGGGGAATGGCTACACCTTC
j_call: TRBJ1-2; d_call: .; clone_size: .; v_call: TRBV18; cdr3_aa: CASSPGRGDWYGYTF; cdr3_nt: TGTGCCAGCTCACCTGGGCGGGGAGATTGGTATGGCTACACCTTC
j_call: TRBJ2-1; d_call: .; clone_size: once; v_call: TRBV27; cdr3_aa: CASSLYGVEQFF; cdr3_nt: TGTGCCAGCAGTTTATACGGAGTTGAGCAGTTCTTC
j_call: TRBJ2-7; d_call: TRBD2; clone_size: .; v_call: TRBV28; cdr3_aa: CASSPPGRVGTDYF; cdr3_nt: TGTGCCAGCAGTCCCCCGGGGAGGGTCGGGACGGATTACTTC
j_call: TRBJ2-2; d_call: .; clone_size: .; v_call: TRBV5-4; cdr3_aa: CASRLQSNTGELFF; cdr3_nt: TGTGCCAGCAGACTGCAATCGAACACCGGGGAGCTGTTTTTT
j_call: TRBJ2-4; d_call: .; clone_size: .; v_call: TRBV5-1; cdr3_aa: CASSLGTDNIQYF; cdr3_nt: TGCGCCAGCAGCTTGGGGACAGATAACATTCAGTACTTC
j_call: TRBJ2-2; d_call: .; clone_size: .; v_call: TRBV7-2; cdr3_aa: CASSRSGVNTGELFF; cdr3_nt: TGTGCCAGCAGCCGTAGCGGAGTGAACACCGGGGAGCTGTTTTTT
j_call: TRBJ2-5; d_call: TRBD2; clone_size: once; v_call: TRBV7-9; cdr3_aa: CASSSLTPGLAGAQETQYF; cdr3_nt: TGTGCCAGCAGCTCATTAACCCCCGGCCTAGCGGGGGCCCAAGAGACCCAGTACTTC
j_call: TRBJ1-2; d_call: .; clone_size: .; v_call: TRBV5-4; cdr3_aa: CASTKAGDDYGYTF; cdr3_nt: TGTGCCAGCACCAAGGCAGGGGATGACTATGGCTACACCTTC
j_call: TRBJ2-1; d_call: .; clone_size: .; v_call: TRBV28; cdr3_aa: CASFERRDANEQFF; cdr3_nt: TGTGCCAGCTTCGAAAGAAGAGATGCGAATGAGCAGTTCTTC
j_call: TRBJ2-3; d_call: TRBD2; clone_size: .; v_call: TRBV5-1; cdr3_aa: CASSPGLADTDTQYF; cdr3_nt: TGCGCCAGCAGCCCCGGACTAGCGGACACAGATACGCAGTATTTT
j_call: TRBJ1-2; d_call: .; clone_size: .; v_call: TRBV5-6; cdr3_aa: CASSLGGIIYGYTF; cdr3_nt: TGTGCCAGCAGCTTGGGCGGGATCATCTATGGCTACACCTTC
j_call: TRBJ2-1; d_call: TRBD2; clone_size: .; v_call: TRBV6-4; cdr3_aa: CASSLAGGYNEQFF; cdr3_nt: TGTGCCAGCAGTTTAGCGGGAGGCTACAATGAGCAGTTCTTC
j_call: TRBJ2-1; d_call: TRBD1; clone_size: .; v_call: TRBV2; cdr3_aa: CASSARTGEWNEQFF; cdr3_nt: TGTGCCAGCAGTGCCAGGACAGGCGAGTGGAATGAGCAGTTCTTC